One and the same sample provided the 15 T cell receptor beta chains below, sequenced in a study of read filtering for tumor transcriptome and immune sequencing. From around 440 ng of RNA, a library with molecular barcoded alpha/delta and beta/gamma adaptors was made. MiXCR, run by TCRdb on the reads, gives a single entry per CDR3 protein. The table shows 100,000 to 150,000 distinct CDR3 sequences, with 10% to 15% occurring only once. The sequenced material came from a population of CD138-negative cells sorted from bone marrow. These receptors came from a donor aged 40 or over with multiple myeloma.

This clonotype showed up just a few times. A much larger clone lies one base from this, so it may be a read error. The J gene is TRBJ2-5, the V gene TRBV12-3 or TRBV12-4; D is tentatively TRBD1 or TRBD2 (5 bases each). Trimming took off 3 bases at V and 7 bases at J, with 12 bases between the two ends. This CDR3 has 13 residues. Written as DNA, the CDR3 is TGTGCCAGCAGTTTGGCGCAGGGAGTGACCCAGTACTTC. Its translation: CASSLAQGVTQYF.

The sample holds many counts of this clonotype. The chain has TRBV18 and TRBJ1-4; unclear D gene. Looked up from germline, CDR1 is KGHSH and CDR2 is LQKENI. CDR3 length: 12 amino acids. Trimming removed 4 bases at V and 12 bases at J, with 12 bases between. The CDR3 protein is CASSRADGELFF. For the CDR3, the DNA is TGTGCCAGCTCACGTGCGGACGGGGAACTGTTTTTT.

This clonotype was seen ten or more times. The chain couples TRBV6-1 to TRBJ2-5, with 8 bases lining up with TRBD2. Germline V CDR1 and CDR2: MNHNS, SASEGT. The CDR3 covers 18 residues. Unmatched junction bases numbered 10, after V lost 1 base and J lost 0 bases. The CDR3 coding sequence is TGTGCCAGCAGTGAAGATGGCGCGGGGGGTACTTACCAAGAGACCCAGTACTTC. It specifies CASSEDGAGGTYQETQYF.

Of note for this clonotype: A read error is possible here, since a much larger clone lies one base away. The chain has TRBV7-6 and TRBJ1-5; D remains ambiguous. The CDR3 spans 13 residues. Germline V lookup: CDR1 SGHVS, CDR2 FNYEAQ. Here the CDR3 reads CAGSRQTNQPQHF. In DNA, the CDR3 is TGTGCCGGCAGCAGGCAGACAAATCAGCCCCAGCATTTT.

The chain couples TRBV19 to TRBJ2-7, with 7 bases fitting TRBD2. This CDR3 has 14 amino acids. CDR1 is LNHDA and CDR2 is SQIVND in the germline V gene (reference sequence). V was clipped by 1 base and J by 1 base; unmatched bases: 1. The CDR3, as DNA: TGTGCCAGTAGTATAGGACTAGCTTCCTACGAGCAGTACTTC. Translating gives CASSIGLASYEQYF.

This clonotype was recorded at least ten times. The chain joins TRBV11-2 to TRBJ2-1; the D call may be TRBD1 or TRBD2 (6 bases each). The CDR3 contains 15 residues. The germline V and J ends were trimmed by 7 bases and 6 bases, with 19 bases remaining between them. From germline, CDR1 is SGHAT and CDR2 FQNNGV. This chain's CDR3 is CASIRGRLPFNEQFF. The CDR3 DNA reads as TGTGCCAGCATCCGGGGGCGATTACCATTCAATGAGCAGTTCTTC.

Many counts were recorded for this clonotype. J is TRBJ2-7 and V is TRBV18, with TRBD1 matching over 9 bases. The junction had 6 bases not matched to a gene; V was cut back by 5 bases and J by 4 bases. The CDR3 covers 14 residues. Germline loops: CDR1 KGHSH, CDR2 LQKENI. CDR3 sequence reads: CASSSAQGAYEQYF. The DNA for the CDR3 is TGTGCCAGCTCATCCGCACAGGGGGCGTACGAGCAGTACTTC. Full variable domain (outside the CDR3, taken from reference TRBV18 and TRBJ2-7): NAGVMQNPRHLVRRRGQEARLRCSPMKGHSHVYWYRQLPEEGLKFMVYLQKENIIDESGMPKERFSAEFPKEGPSILRIQQVVRGDSAAYFCASSSAQGAYEQYFGPGTRLTVT.

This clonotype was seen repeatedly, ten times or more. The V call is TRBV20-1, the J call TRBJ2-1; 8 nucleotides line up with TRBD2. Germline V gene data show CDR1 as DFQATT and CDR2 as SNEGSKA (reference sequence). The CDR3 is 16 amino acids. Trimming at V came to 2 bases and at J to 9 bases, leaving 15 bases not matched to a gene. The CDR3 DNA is TGCAGTGCTAGAAGGTCGGGCAGCGGGAGATCGAGTGAGCAGTTCTTC. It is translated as CSARRSGSGRSSEQFF.

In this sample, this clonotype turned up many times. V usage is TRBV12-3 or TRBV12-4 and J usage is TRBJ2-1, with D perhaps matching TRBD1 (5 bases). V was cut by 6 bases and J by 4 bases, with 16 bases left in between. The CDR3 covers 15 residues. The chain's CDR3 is CASSPTPGYYNEQFF. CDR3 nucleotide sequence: TGTGCCAGCAGCCCGACCCCAGGGTATTACAATGAGCAGTTCTTC.

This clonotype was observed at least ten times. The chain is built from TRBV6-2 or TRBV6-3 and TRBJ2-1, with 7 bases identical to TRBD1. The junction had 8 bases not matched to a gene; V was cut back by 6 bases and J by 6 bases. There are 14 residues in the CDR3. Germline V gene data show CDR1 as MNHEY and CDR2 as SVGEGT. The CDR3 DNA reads TGTGCCAGCAGAACCTCGAGGACAGGCAATGAGCAGTTCTTC. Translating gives CASRTSRTGNEQFF.

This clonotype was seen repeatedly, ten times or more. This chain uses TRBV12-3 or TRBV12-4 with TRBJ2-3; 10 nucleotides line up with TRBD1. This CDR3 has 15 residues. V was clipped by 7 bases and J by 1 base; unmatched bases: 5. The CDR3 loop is CASTQGTGGTDTQYF. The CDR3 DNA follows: TGTGCCAGCACCCAAGGGACAGGGGGCACAGATACGCAGTATTTT.

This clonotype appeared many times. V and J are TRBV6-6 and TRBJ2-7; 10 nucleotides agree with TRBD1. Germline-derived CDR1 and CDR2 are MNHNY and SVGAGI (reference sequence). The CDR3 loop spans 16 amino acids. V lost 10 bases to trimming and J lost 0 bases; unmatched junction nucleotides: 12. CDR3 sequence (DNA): TGTGCCACCGCAACCCGGGACAGGGGAAACTCCTACGAGCAGTACTTC. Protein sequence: CATATRDRGNSYEQYF.

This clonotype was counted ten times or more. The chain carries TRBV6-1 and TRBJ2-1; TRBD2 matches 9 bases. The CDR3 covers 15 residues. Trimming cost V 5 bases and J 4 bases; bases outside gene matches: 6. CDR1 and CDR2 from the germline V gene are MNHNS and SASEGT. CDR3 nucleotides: TGTGCCAGCAGTTTAGCGGGAGCGTTTTACAATGAGCAGTTCTTC. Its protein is CASSLAGAFYNEQFF.

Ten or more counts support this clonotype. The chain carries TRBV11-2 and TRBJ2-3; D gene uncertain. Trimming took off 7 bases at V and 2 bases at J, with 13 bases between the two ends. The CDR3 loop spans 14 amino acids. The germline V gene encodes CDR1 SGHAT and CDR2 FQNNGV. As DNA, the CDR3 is TGTGCCAGCACATCCTACAGAGACACAGATACGCAGTATTTT. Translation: CASTSYRDTDTQYF.

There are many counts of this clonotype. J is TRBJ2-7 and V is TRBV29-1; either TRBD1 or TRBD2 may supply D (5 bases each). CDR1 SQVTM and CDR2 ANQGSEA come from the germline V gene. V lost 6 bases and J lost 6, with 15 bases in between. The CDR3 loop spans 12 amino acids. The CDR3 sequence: CSVRLRGLEQYF. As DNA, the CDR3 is TGCAGCGTCAGGTTGAGGGGCCTCGAGCAGTACTTC.